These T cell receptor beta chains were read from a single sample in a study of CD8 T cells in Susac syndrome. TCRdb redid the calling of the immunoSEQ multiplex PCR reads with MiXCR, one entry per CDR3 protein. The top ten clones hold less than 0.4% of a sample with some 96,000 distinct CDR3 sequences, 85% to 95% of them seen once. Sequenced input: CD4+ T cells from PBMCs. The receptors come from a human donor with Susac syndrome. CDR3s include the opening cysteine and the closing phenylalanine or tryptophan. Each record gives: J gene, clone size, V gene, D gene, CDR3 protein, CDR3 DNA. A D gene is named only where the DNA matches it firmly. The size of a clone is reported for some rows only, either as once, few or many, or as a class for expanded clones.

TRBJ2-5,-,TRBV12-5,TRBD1,CASGLVKAGGVETQYF,TGTGCTAGTGGTTTGGTTAAGGCAGGGGGAGTGGAGACCCAGTACTTC
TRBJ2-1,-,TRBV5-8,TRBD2,CASSPASGGSYNEQFF,TGTGCCAGCAGCCCTGCTAGCGGGGGCTCCTACAATGAGCAGTTCTTC
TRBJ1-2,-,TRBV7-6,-,CASSLGTAPYGYTF,TGTGCCAGCAGCTTAGGGACAGCGCCTTATGGCTACACCTTC
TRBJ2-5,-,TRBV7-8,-,CASSLQSQGIQETQYF,TGTGCCAGCAGCTTACAGTCGCAGGGTATACAAGAGACCCAGTACTTC
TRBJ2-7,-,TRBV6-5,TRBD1,CASSKPGQTHEQYF,TGTGCCAGCAGTAAGCCGGGACAGACCCACGAGCAGTACTTC
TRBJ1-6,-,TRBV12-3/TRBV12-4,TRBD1,CASSLGGGGSSPLHF,TGTGCCAGCAGTTTAGGAGGAGGGGGCTCTTCACCCCTCCACTTT
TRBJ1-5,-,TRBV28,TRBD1,CASRETKGQGAREPQHF,TGTGCCAGCAGGGAGACGAAGGGACAGGGGGCCAGGGAGCCCCAGCATTTT
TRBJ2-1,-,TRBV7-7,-,CASSLAPPPYNEQFF,TGTGCCAGCAGCTTAGCTCCTCCTCCCTACAATGAGCAGTTCTTC
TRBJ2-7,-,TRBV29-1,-,CSVKTDYEQYF,TGCAGCGTTAAGACAGACTACGAGCAGTACTTC
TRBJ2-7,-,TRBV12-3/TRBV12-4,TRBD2,CASSLEGLAYEQYF,TGTGCCAGCAGTTTAGAGGGACTAGCTTACGAGCAGTACTTC
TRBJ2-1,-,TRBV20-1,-,CSVTFSSYNEQFF,TGCAGTGTCACTTTCAGCTCCTACAATGAGCAGTTCTTC
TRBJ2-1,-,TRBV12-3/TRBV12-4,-,CASSGSEVRGNEQFF,TGTGCCAGCAGTGGTTCAGAGGTTCGAGGCAATGAGCAGTTCTTC
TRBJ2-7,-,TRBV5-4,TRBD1,CASSWGTGRNEQYF,TGTGCCAGCAGCTGGGGGACAGGGAGGAACGAGCAGTACTTC
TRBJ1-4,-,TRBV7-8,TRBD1,CASSLARGTANEKLFF,TGTGCCAGCAGCTTAGCGCGGGGGACAGCTAATGAAAAACTGTTTTTT
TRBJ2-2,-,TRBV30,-,CACRTAVRTGELFF,TGTGCCTGCCGGACAGCCGTGAGGACCGGGGAGCTGTTTTTT
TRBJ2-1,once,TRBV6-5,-,CASSQIQGRWQFF,TGTGCCAGCAGCCAAATACAGGGAAGATGGCAGTTCTTC
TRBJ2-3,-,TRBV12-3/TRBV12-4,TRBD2,CASSFSSGGSTDTQYF,TGTGCCAGCAGTTTTTCTAGCGGGGGAAGCACAGATACGCAGTATTTT
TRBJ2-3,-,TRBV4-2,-,CASSQDPAVADGTDTQYF,TGTGCCAGCAGCCAAGACCCGGCAGTAGCGGACGGGACAGATACGCAGTATTTT
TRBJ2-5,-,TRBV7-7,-,CASTSETQYF,TGTGCCAGCACCTCAGAGACCCAGTACTTC
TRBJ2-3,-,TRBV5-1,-,CASSLEGRRGTDTQYF,TGCGCCAGCAGCTTGGAGGGGCGAAGGGGCACAGATACGCAGTATTTT
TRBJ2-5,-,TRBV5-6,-,CASSLARGDGETQYF,TGTGCCAGCAGCTTGGCCAGGGGGGATGGTGAGACCCAGTACTTC
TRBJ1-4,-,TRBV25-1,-,CASSEPLGRGGGTNEKLFF,TGTGCCAGCAGTGAACCCCTTGGGAGGGGGGGCGGCACTAATGAAAAACTGTTTTTT
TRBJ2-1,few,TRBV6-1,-,CASSITQGFGNEQFF,TGTGCCAGCAGCATCACACAGGGATTTGGCAATGAGCAGTTCTTC
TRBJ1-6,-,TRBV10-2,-,CASSAAGAGNSPLHF,TGCGCCAGCAGTGCGGCGGGGGCGGGTAATTCACCCCTCCACTTT
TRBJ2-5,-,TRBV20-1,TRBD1,CSARVPGTGVEEQYF,TGCAGTGCTAGAGTCCCCGGGACAGGGGTGGAGGAGCAGTACTTC
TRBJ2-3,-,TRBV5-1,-,CASSLDTSSTDTQYF,TGCGCCAGCAGCTTGGACACGTCTAGCACAGATACGCAGTATTTT
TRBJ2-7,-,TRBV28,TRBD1,CASSEGARTYEQYF,TGTGCCAGCAGCGAGGGGGCTAGGACCTACGAGCAGTACTTC
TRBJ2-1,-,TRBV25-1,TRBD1,CASSSQGVGEQFF,TGTGCCAGCTCTAGCCAGGGGGTCGGGGAGCAGTTCTTC
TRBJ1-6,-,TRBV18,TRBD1,CASSPGQGAVSSPLHF,TGTGCCAGCTCACCGGGACAGGGAGCGGTTAGTTCACCCCTCCACTTT
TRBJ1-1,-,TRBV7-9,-,CASSWGVSTEAFF,TGTGCCAGCAGCTGGGGGGTTAGCACTGAAGCTTTCTTT
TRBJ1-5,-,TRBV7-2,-,CASSLDGGGTPNQPQHF,TGTGCCAGCAGCTTAGATGGGGGCGGGACACCGAATCAGCCCCAGCATTTT
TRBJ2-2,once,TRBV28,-,CASIKNMAPGVLFF,TGTGCCAGCATCAAGAACATGGCCCCAGGTGTGCTGTTTTTT
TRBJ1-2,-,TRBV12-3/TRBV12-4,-,CASSVREVRGYTF,TGTGCCAGCAGTGTCAGGGAGGTACGCGGCTACACCTTC
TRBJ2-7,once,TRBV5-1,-,CASSLEEGAVYYEQYF,TGCGCCAGCAGCTTGGAGGAGGGGGCTGTCTACTACGAGCAGTACTTC
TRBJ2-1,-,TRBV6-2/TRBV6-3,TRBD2,CASRKGLAGERLYNEQFF,TGTGCCAGCAGGAAGGGACTAGCGGGGGAGCGGCTCTACAATGAGCAGTTCTTC
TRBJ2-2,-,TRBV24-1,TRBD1,CATSDSRQGKMGKMFF,TGTGCCACCAGTGACTCCCGACAGGGGAAGATGGGGAAGATGTTTTTT
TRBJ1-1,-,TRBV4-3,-,CASSQDGSGPAFF,TGCGCCAGCAGCCAAGACGGGTCGGGGCCAGCTTTCTTT
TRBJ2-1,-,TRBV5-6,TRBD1,CASSFGQAREQFF,TGTGCCAGCAGCTTCGGACAGGCCCGTGAGCAGTTCTTC
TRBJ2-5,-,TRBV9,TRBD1,CASSRGQGYQETQYF,TGTGCCAGCAGCCGGGGACAGGGATACCAAGAGACCCAGTACTTC
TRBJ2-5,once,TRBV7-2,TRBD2,CASSLSGGAVGTQYF,TGTGCCAGCAGCTTAAGCGGGGGGGCTGTCGGGACCCAGTACTTC
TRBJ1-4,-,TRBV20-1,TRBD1,CSAWTGGNEKLFF,TGCAGTGCGTGGACAGGGGGTAATGAAAAACTGTTTTTT
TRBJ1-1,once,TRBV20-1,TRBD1,CSARDGFRGRNTEAFF,TGCAGTGCTAGAGATGGCTTCAGGGGGCGGAACACTGAAGCTTTCTTT
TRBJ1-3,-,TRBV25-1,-,CASSVSDYPGNTIYF,TGTGCCAGCAGTGTTTCGGACTACCCTGGAAACACCATATATTTT
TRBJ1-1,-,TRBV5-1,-,CASSLETPSEAFF,TGCGCCAGCAGCTTGGAAACACCCAGTGAAGCTTTCTTT